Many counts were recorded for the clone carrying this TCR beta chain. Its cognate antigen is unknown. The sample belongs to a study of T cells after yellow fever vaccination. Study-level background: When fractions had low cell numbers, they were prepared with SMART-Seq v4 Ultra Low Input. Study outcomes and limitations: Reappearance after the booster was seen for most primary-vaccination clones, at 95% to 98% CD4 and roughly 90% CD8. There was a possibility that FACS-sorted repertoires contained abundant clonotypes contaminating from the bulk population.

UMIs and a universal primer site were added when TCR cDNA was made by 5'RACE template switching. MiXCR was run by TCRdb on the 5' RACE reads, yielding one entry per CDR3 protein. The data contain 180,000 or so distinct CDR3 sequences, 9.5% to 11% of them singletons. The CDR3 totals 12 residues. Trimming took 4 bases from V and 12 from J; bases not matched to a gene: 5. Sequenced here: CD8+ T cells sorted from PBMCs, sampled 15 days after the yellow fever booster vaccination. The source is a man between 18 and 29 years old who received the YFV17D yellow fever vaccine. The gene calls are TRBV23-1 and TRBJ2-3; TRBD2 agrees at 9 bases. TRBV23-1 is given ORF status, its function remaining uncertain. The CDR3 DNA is TGCGCCAGCAGTCGCGGGGGGGCGCCACAGTATTTT. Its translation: CASSRGGAPQYF.